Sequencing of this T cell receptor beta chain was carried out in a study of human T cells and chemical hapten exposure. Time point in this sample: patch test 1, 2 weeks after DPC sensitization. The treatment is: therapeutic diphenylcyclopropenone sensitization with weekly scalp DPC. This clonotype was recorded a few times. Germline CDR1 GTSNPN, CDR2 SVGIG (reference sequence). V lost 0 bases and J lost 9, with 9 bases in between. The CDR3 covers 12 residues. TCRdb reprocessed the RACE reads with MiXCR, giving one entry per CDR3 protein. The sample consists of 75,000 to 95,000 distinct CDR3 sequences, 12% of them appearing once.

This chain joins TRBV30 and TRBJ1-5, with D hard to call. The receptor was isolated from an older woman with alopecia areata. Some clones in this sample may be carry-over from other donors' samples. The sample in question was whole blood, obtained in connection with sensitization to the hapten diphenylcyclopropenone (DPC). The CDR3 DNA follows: TGTGCCTGGAGTGTACCTATTGGGCCCCAGCATTTT. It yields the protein CAWSVPIGPQHF.